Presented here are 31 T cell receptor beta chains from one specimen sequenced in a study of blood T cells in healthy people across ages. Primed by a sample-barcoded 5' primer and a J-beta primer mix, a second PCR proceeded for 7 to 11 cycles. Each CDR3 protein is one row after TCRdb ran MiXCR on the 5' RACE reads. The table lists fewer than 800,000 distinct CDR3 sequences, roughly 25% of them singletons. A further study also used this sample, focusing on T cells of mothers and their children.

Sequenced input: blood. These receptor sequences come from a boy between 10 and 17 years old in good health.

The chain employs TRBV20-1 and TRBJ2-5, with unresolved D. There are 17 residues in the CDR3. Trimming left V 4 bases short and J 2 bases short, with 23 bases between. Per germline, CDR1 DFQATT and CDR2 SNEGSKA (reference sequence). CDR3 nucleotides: TGCAGTGCTATAACCACCAGGCAAGGACGGCTACAAGAGACCCAGTACTTC. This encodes CSAITTRQGRLQETQYF.

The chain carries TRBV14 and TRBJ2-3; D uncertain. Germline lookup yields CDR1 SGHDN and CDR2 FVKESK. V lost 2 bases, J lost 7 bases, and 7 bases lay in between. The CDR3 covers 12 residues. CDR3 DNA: TGTGCCAGCAGCCAATTCGGTCATACGCAGTATTTT. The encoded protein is CASSQFGHTQYF.

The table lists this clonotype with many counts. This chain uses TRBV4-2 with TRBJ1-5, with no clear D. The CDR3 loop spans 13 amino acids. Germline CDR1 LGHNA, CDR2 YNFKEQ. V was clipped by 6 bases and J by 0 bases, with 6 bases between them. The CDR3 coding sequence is TGTGCCAGCAGGGGGTATAGCAATCAGCCCCAGCATTTT. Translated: CASRGYSNQPQHF.

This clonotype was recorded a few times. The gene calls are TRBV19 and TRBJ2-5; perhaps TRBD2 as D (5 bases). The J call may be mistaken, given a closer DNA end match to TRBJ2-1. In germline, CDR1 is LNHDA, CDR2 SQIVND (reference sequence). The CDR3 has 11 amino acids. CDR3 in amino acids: CASSMGSEQFF. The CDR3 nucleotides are TGTGCCAGTAGTATGGGGAGTGAGCAGTTCTTC.

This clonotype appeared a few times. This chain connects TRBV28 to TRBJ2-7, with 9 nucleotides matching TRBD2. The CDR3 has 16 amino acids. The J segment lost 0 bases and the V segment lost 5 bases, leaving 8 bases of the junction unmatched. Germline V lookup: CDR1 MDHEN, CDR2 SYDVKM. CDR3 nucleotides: TGTGCCAGCAGTGTAATGACTAGCGGAAGCTCCTACGAGCAGTACTTC. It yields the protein CASSVMTSGSSYEQYF.

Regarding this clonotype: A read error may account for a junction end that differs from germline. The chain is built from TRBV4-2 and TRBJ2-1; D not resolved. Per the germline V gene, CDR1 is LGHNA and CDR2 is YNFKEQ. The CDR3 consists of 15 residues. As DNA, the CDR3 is TGTGCCAGCAGCCAACTGGGTCAAGGATACAATGAGCGGTTCTTC. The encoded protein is CASSQLGQGYNERFF.

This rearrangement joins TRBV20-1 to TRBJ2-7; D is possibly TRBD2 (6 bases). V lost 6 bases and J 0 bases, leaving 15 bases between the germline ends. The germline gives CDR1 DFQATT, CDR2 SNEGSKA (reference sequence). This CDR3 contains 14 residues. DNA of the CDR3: TGCAGTGCCTTGGGGGACTTCAGCTCCTACGAGCAGTACTTC. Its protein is CSALGDFSSYEQYF.

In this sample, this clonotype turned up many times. The CDR3: CASSPLTETQYF. The CDR3 bases are TGTGCCAGTTCTCCTTTAACCGAGACCCAGTACTTC. The J gene is TRBJ2-5, the V gene TRBV18; unclear D gene. The V gene's germline CDR1 is KGHSH and CDR2 LQKENI. The CDR3 totals 12 residues. The V end was cut by 9 bases, the J end by 5 bases, with 13 bases between.

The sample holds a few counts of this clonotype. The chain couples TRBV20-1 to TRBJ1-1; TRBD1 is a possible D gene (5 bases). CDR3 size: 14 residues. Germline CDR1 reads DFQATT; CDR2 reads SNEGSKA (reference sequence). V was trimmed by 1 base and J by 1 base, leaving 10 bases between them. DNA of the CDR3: TGCAGTGCTAGAGTCGGACATCCGAACACTGAAGCTTTCTTT. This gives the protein CSARVGHPNTEAFF.

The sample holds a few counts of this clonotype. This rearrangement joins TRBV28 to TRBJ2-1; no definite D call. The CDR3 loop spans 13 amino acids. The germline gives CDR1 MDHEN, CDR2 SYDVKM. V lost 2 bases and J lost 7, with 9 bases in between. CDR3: CASSLRLVNEQFF. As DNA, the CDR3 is TGTGCCAGCAGTTTACGGCTTGTAAATGAGCAGTTCTTC.

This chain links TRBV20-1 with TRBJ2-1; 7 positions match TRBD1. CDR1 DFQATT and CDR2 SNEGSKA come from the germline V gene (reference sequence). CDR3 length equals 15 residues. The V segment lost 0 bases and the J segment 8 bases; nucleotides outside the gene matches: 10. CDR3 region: CSARDDRAGFYEQFF. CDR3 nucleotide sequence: TGCAGTGCTAGAGATGACAGGGCCGGGTTCTATGAGCAGTTCTTC.

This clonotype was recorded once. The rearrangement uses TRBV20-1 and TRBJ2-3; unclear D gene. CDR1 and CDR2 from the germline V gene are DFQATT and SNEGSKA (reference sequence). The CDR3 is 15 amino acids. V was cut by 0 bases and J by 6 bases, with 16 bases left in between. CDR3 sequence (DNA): TGCAGTGCTAGAGATTTGGTGACCCCCGGGGATACGCAGTATTTT. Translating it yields CSARDLVTPGDTQYF.

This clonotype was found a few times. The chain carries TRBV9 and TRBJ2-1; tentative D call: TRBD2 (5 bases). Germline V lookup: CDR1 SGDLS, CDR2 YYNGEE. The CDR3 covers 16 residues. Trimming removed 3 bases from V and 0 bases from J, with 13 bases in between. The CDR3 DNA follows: TGTGCCAGCAGCGCCCAGGACTCGAGCTCCTACAATGAGCAGTTCTTC. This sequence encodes CASSAQDSSSYNEQFF.

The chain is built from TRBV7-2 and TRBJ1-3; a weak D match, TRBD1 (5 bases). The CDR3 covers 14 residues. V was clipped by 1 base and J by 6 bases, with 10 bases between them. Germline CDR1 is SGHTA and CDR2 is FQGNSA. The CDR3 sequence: CASSLGQGSNTIYF. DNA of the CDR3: TGTGCCAGCAGCTTAGGGCAGGGTTCAAACACCATATATTTT.

Written as DNA, the CDR3 is TGTGCCAGCAGCCAAGGGGACTCTCGGCTAGCGAGGAATGAGCAGTTCTTC. The encoded protein is CASSQGDSRLARNEQFF. The chain combines TRBV14 with TRBJ2-5, with D maybe TRBD2 (6 bases). Gene TRBJ2-1 matches the end of the DNA better, so the J call may be wrong. The CDR3 sequence is 17 residues long. Germline V gene lookup returns CDR1 SGHDN and CDR2 FVKESK.

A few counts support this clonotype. The CDR3 protein is CASSLGGSTNEKLFF. The CDR3 bases are TGTGCCAGCAGCTTGGGTGGGAGTACTAATGAAAAACTGTTTTTT. The chain recombines TRBV5-6 with TRBJ1-4; no definite D call. Per the germline V gene, CDR1 is SGHDT and CDR2 is YYEEEE. Deletions cut 0 bases from V and 2 bases from J, with 8 bases between. CDR3 length: 15 residues.

The CDR3 coding sequence is TGTGCCAGCAGCGACAGCTCAATCTCTGGAAACACCATATATTTT. Amino acid sequence: CASSDSSISGNTIYF. The rearrangement links TRBV7-9 to TRBJ1-3; a weak D match, TRBD1 (5 bases). Trimming removed 5 bases at V and 0 bases at J, with 11 bases between. Germline CDR1 reads SEHNR; CDR2 reads FQNEAQ (reference sequence). The CDR3 contains 15 residues. The full variable domain, in which reference TRBV7-9 and TRBJ1-3 provide the parts outside the CDR3, is DTGVSQNPRHKITKRGQNVTFRCDPISEHNRLYWYRQTLGQGPEFLTYFQNEAQLEKSRLLSDRFSAERPKGSFSTLEIQRTEQGDSAMYLCASSDSSISGNTIYFGEGSWLTVV.

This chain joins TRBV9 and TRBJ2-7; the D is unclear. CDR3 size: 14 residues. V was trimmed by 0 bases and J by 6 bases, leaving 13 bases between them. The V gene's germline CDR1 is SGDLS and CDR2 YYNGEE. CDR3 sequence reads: CASSVGVAAGEQYF. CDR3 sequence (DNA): TGTGCCAGCAGCGTAGGGGTGGCGGCCGGCGAGCAGTACTTC.

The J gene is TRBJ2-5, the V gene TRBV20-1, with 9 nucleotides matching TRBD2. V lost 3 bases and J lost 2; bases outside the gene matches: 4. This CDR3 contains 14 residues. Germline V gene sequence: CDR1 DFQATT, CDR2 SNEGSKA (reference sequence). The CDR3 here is CSASLAGLQETQYF. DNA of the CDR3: TGCAGTGCTAGTCTAGCGGGACTTCAAGAGACCCAGTACTTC.

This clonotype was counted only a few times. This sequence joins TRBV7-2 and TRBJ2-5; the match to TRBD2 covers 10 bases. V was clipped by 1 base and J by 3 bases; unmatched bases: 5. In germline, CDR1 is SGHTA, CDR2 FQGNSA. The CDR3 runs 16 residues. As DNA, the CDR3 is TGTGCCAGCAGCTTAGTCGGACTAGCGGCCAAAGAGACCCAGTACTTC. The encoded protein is CASSLVGLAAKETQYF.

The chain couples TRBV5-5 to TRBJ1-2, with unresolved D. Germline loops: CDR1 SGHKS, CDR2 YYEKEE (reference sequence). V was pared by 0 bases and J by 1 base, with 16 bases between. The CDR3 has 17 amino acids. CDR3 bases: TGTGCCAGCAGCTTGGAAGCAGGCCAGTCCGTTAACTATGGCTACACCTTC. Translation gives CASSLEAGQSVNYGYTF. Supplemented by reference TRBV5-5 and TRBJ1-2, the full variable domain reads DAGVTQSPTHLIKTRGQQVTLRCSPISGHKSVSWYQQVLGQGPQFIFQYYEKEERGRGNFPDRFSARQFPNYSSELNVNALLLGDSALYLCASSLEAGQSVNYGYTFGSGTRLTVV.

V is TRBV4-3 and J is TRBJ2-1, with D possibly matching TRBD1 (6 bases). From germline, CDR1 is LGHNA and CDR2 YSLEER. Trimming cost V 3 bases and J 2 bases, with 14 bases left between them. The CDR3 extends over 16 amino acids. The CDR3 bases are TGCGCCAGCAGCCAGGGTACAGGGAACCCCTACAATGAGCAGTTCTTC. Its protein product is CASSQGTGNPYNEQFF.

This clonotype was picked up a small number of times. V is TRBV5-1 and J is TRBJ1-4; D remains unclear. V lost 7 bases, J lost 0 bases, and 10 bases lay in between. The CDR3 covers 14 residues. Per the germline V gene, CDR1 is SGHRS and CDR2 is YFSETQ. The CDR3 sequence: CASRVTPTNEKLFF. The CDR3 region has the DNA TGCGCCAGCCGCGTGACGCCAACTAATGAAAAACTGTTTTTT. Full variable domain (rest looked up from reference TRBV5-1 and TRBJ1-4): KAGVTQTPRYLIKTRGQQVTLSCSPISGHRSVSWYQQTPGQGLQFLFEYFSETQRNKGNFPGRFSGRQFSNSRSEMNVSTLELGDSALYLCASRVTPTNEKLFFGSGTQLSVL.

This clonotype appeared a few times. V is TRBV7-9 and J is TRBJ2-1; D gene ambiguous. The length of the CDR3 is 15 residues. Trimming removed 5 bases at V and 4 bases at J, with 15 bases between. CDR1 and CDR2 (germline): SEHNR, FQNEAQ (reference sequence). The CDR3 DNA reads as TGTGCCAGCAGCGCCGACCAGCCTGCGTACAATGAGCAGTTCTTC. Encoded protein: CASSADQPAYNEQFF.

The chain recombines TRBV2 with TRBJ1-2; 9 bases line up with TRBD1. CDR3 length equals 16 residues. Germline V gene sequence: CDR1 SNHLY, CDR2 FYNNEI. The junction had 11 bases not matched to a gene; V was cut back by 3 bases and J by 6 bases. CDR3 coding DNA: TGTGCCAGCAGTGAGGGGACAGGGCCGGGCCCTAATGGCTACACCTTC. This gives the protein CASSEGTGPGPNGYTF.

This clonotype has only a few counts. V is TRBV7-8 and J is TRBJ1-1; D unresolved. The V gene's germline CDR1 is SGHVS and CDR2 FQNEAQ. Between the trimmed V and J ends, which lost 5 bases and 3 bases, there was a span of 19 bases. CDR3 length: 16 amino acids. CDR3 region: CASSPVVRRGYTEAFF. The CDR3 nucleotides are TGTGCCAGCAGCCCCGTTGTCCGCCGGGGATACACTGAAGCTTTCTTT. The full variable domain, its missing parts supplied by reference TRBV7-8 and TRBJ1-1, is GAGVSQSPRYKVAKRGQDVALRCDPISGHVSLFWYQQALGQGPEFLTYFQNEAQLDKSGLPSDRFFAERPEGSVSTLKIQRTQQEDSAVYLCASSPVVRRGYTEAFFGQGTRLTVV.

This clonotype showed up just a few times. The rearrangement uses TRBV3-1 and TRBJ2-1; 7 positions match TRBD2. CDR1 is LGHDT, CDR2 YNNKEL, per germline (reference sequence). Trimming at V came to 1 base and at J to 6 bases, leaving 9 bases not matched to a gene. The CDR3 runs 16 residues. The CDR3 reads CASSQVTGTIPNEQFF. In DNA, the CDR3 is TGTGCCAGCAGCCAAGTTACCGGGACTATTCCCAATGAGCAGTTCTTC.

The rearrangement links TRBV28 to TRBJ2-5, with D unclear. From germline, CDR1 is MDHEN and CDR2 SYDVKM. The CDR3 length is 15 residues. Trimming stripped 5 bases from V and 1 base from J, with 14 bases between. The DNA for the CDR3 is TGTGCCAGCAGTCCCGGTGGGGTTTCCCAAGAGACCCAGTACTTC. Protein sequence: CASSPGGVSQETQYF.

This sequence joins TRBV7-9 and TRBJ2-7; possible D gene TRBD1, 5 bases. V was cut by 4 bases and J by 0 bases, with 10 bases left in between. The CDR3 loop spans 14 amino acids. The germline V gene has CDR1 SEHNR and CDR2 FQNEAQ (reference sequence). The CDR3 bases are TGTGCCAGCAGCTACGTGGACAACTCCTACGAGCAGTACTTC. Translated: CASSYVDNSYEQYF. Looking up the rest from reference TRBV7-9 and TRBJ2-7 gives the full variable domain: DTGVSQNPRHKITKRGQNVTFRCDPISEHNRLYWYRQTLGQGPEFLTYFQNEAQLEKSRLLSDRFSAERPKGSFSTLEIQRTEQGDSAMYLCASSYVDNSYEQYFGPGTRLTVT.

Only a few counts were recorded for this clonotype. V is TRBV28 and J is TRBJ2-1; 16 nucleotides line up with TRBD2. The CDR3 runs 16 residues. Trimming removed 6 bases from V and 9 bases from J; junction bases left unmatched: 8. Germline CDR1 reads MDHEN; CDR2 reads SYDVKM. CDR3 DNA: TGTGCCAGCAGCTCCGGGACTAGCGGGAGGGCGGGTGAGCAGTTCTTC. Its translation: CASSSGTSGRAGEQFF.

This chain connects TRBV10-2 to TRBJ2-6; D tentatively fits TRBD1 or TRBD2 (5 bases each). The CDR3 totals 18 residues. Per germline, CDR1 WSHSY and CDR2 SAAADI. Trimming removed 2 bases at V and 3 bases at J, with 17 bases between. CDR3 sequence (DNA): TGCGCCAGCAGTGAGCCTACCCGGGGACGCCATGGGGCCAACGTCCTGACTTTC. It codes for CASSEPTRGRHGANVLTF.